This T cell receptor beta chain derives from a study of blood T cell repertoires in COVID-19. Overall study: From T cells, B-cell-depleted T cells, or PBMCs came the material, which was cDNA or gDNA.

This clone is a singleton in its sample. TCRdb's copy holds only in-frame clones and misses some; the assay was immunoSEQ multiplex PCR. The sample shows about 210,000 clones, 84% of them seen only once. With 11 bases clipped from V and 2 bases from J, the junction kept 8 bases outside the gene matches. Germline V lookup: CDR1 SNHLY, CDR2 FYNNEI. CDR3 length: 13 amino acids. Sequencing was carried out using peripheral blood. The receptor comes from a woman between 50 and 59 years old with active or convalescent COVID-19. The chain joins TRBV2 to TRBJ2-7; the match to TRBD1 covers 8 bases. The chain's CDR3 is CAQTSGGTYEQYF. For the CDR3, the DNA is TGTGCCCAGACTTCAGGGGGCACCTACGAGCAGTACTTC. The full variable domain, its missing parts supplied by reference TRBV2 and TRBJ2-7, is EPEVTQTPSHQVTQMGQEVILRCVPISNHLYFYWYRQILGQKVEFLVSFYNNEISEKSEIFDDQFSVERPDGSNFTLKIRSTKLEDSAMYFCAQTSGGTYEQYFGPGTRLTVT.